This is a list of T cell receptor beta chains from one sample in a study of cytotoxic CD8 clonotypes in ibrutinib-treated CLL. Method: immunoSEQ multiplex PCR; TCRdb's copy keeps in-frame clones and lacks some. The repertoire holds some 300,000 clones, with around four fifths as singletons. The sample was PBMCs, taken before ibrutinib treatment. These receptors were obtained from a human donor with chronic lymphocytic leukemia. Each CDR3 is given with its conserved first and last residue. A D gene is named only where the DNA matches it firmly. Some rows mark clone size as missing; the rest say once, few, many or name a class of expanded clone.

CDR3 protein | CDR3 DNA | clone size | J gene | D gene | V gene
CAWSKDRGLEAFF | TGTGCCTGGAGTAAGGACAGGGGGCTTGAAGCTTTCTTT | NA | TRBJ1-1 | TRBD1 | TRBV30
CASSFRGGRNEQFF | TGTGCCAGCAGCTTCAGGGGTGGGAGGAATGAGCAGTTCTTC | many | TRBJ2-1 | NA | TRBV7-9
CASSLAINEQFF | TGTGCCAGCTCACTAGCCATCAATGAGCAGTTCTTC | NA | TRBJ2-1 | NA | TRBV18
CASSKQVDNQPQHF | TGTGCCAGCAGCAAACAGGTAGACAATCAGCCCCAGCATTTT | NA | TRBJ1-5 | NA | TRBV7-2
CASSPKAGPSYEQYF | TGTGCCAGCAGCCCAAAAGCGGGACCCAGCTACGAGCAGTACTTC | NA | TRBJ2-7 | TRBD2 | TRBV7-9
CASSFAGPREQYF | TGCGCCAGCAGCTTCGCAGGGCCGCGCGAGCAGTACTTC | NA | TRBJ2-7 | NA | TRBV5-1
CASSTQPSGELFF | TGTGCCAGTAGTACACAGCCAAGCGGGGAGCTGTTTTTT | once | TRBJ2-2 | NA | TRBV19
CAWSVDVIPTTGFETQYF | TGTGCCTGGAGTGTAGACGTCATACCGACGACAGGGTTCGAGACCCAGTACTTC | NA | TRBJ2-5 | TRBD1 | TRBV30
CASSVSRGWDEQYF | TGTGCCAGCAGCGTATCCCGTGGGTGGGACGAGCAGTACTTC | NA | TRBJ2-7 | NA | TRBV7-9
CASSAPPGEIRLADYNEQFF | TGTGCCAGCAGTGCCCCGCCCGGTGAGATAAGACTAGCGGACTACAATGAGCAGTTCTTC | NA | TRBJ2-1 | TRBD2 | TRBV27
CASVLDDGGTDTQYF | TGTGCCAGCGTATTGGATGATGGAGGCACAGATACGCAGTATTTT | NA | TRBJ2-3 | NA | TRBV2
CAWGVGHQETQYF | TGTGCCTGGGGGGTCGGGCACCAAGAGACCCAGTACTTC | NA | TRBJ2-5 | NA | TRBV30
CASSQELRGDQPQHF | TGCGCCAGCAGCCAAGAACTTAGAGGGGATCAGCCCCAGCATTTT | NA | TRBJ1-5 | NA | TRBV4-3
CASSYGGRAVSYEQYF | TGTGCCAGCAGTTACGGGGGTAGAGCGGTGTCCTACGAGCAGTACTTC | once | TRBJ2-7 | NA | TRBV6-6
CASRLGGDTEAFF | TGTGCCAGCAGGTTGGGTGGGGACACTGAAGCTTTCTTT | NA | TRBJ1-1 | NA | TRBV27
CASSRLAGNYNEQFF | TGTGCCAGCAGCCGGCTAGCGGGAAACTACAATGAGCAGTTCTTC | NA | TRBJ2-1 | TRBD2 | TRBV28
CASRGGGTVTYEQYF | TGTGCCAGCAGGGGAGGCGGGACAGTTACCTACGAGCAGTACTTC | NA | TRBJ2-7 | NA | TRBV25-1
CAWNLGSNEQFF | TGTGCCTGGAATCTGGGGAGCAATGAGCAGTTCTTC | NA | TRBJ2-1 | NA | TRBV30
CATSRDLQGAQAFF | TGTGCCACCAGCAGAGATTTACAGGGGGCGCAAGCTTTCTTT | NA | TRBJ1-1 | TRBD1 | TRBV15
CASSLDVFSGNGGELFF | TGCGCCAGCAGCTTGGATGTATTTAGCGGGAACGGCGGGGAGCTGTTTTTT | NA | TRBJ2-2 | TRBD2 | TRBV5-1
CASSLGGGLVSPYGYTF | TGTGCCAGCAGTTTAGGAGGGGGGCTGGTCTCACCCTATGGCTACACCTTC | NA | TRBJ1-2 | NA | TRBV28
CASSYSAGRGNTIYF | TGTGCCAGCAGTTACTCCGCCGGAAGGGGAAACACCATATATTTT | NA | TRBJ1-3 | NA | TRBV6-6
CASSTTSGVTDTQYF | TGTGCCAGCAGCACGACTAGCGGGGTGACAGATACGCAGTATTTT | NA | TRBJ2-3 | TRBD2 | TRBV7-6
CASSHPSGRASEQFF | TGTGCCAGCAGCCACCCTAGCGGGAGGGCCAGTGAGCAGTTCTTC | NA | TRBJ2-1 | TRBD2 | TRBV11-2
CASSELGQGPRDEQFF | TGTGCCAGCAGTGAATTAGGTCAGGGGCCGAGGGATGAGCAGTTCTTC | NA | TRBJ2-1 | NA | TRBV25-1
CASTPTGGSDEQYF | TGTGCCAGTACTCCCACTGGGGGTAGCGACGAGCAGTACTTC | few | TRBJ2-7 | NA | TRBV19
CASSYGLAGASYEQYF | TGTGCCAGCAGTTACGGACTAGCGGGAGCCTCCTACGAGCAGTACTTC | NA | TRBJ2-7 | TRBD2 | TRBV6-5
CASSSHSGGQGSYGYTF | TGTGCCAGCAGTTCACACTCGGGGGGACAGGGGTCCTATGGCTACACCTTC | NA | TRBJ1-2 | TRBD1 | TRBV2
CASSQEEAGVSYGYTF | TGTGCCAGCAGCCAAGAGGAGGCCGGGGTGAGCTATGGCTACACCTTC | NA | TRBJ1-2 | NA | TRBV4-2
CASSYGTGGNQPQHF | TGTGCCAGCAGCTACGGGACAGGGGGTAATCAGCCCCAGCATTTT | NA | TRBJ1-5 | TRBD1 | TRBV28
CASSTPAGGTDTQYF | TGTGCCAGCAGCACCCCCGCGGGGGGCACAGATACGCAGTATTTT | NA | TRBJ2-3 | TRBD2 | TRBV9
CATSRDRGQGDGYTF | TGTGCCACCAGCAGAGATAGGGGTCAGGGAGATGGCTACACCTTC | NA | TRBJ1-2 | NA | TRBV15
CASSQDLAGLETQYF | TGTGCCAGCAGCCAAGATCTAGCGGGCCTAGAGACCCAGTACTTC | NA | TRBJ2-5 | TRBD2 | TRBV4-2
CASSTVGQAYQPQHF | TGTGCCAGCAGTACAGTTGGACAGGCATATCAGCCCCAGCATTTT | NA | TRBJ1-5 | TRBD1 | TRBV28
CASSLDRGPGQGSYEQYF | TGTGCCAGCAGCTTAGATCGGGGACCGGGACAGGGGTCTTACGAGCAGTACTTC | NA | TRBJ2-7 | TRBD1 | TRBV7-9
CASSPRTGPVNTEAFF | TGTGCCAGCTCACCACGGACAGGGCCCGTGAACACTGAAGCTTTCTTT | NA | TRBJ1-1 | TRBD1 | TRBV18
CASSEFKGQATNEKLFF | TGTGCCAGCAGTGAATTTAAGGGACAAGCAACTAATGAAAAACTGTTTTTT | NA | TRBJ1-4 | NA | TRBV25-1
CATSRDGGTQYF | TGTGCCACCAGCAGAGATGGGGGGACCCAGTACTTC | NA | TRBJ2-5 | NA | TRBV15
CASSSFEGTEAFF | TGTGCCAGCAGTTCCTTCGAGGGCACTGAAGCTTTCTTT | NA | TRBJ1-1 | NA | TRBV7-9
CASSLTTLDYNEQFF | TGCGCCAGCAGCTTGACCACACTAGACTACAATGAGCAGTTCTTC | NA | TRBJ2-1 | NA | TRBV5-1
CASSLVEGFSGNTIYF | TGTGCCAGCAGCTTAGTGGAGGGGTTTTCTGGAAACACCATATATTTT | NA | TRBJ1-3 | NA | TRBV7-6